This T cell receptor beta chain was captured in a study of blood T cell repertoires in COVID-19. Whole-study context: Some COVID-19 samples were acute and others convalescent; all came from the United States, Italy and Spain. Sample material is recorded as cDNA or gDNA derived from T cells, B-cell-depleted T cells, or PBMCs.

The Seattle patients joined while their infection was active and were tracked longitudinally afterward. The CDR3 is made up of 16 amino acids. Germline CDR1 reads MDHEN; CDR2 reads SYDVKM. V shed 7 bases and J 5 bases; nucleotides not matched to a gene: 16. Authors' methods: Estimation of nucleated cell counts relied on the amplification of reference gene primers. Profiling relied on immunoSEQ multiplex PCR, and the TCRdb table lists in-frame clones only, not all of them. The V and J calls and clone size are taken from that table; D and trimming were inferred from the DNA. The sample consists of around 260,000 clones, 80% to 85% of them appearing once.

The sequence was obtained from a person between 65 and 79 years old with COVID-19, enrolled during active disease. The rearrangement uses TRBV28 and TRBJ1-1; 7 positions match TRBD1. The sample taken for sequencing was peripheral blood. CDR3 residues: CASIMGRRGQETEAFF. The CDR3 DNA follows: TGTGCCAGCATTATGGGAAGGAGGGGGCAGGAGACTGAAGCTTTCTTT.